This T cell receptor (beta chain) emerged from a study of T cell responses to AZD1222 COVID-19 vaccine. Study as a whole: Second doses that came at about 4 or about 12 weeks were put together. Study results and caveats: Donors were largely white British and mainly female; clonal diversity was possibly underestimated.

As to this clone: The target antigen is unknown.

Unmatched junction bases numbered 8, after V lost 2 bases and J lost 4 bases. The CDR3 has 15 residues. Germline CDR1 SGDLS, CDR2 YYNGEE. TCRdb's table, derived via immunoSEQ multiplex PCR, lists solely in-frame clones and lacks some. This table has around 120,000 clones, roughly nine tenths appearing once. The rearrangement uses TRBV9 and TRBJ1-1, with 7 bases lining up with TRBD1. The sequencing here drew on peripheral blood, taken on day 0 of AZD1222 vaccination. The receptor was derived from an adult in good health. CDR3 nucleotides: TGTGCCAGCAGCGTCAGACAGGGACCCCCCACTGAAGCTTTCTTT. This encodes CASSVRQGPPTEAFF.